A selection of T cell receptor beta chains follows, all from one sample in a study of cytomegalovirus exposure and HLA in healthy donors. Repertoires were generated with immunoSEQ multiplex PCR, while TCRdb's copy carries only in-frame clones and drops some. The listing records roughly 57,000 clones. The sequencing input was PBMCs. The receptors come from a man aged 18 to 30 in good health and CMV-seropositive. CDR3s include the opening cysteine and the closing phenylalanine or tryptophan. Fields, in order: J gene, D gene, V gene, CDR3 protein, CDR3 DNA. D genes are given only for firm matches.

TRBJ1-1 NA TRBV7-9 CASSLAIQNTEAFF TGTGCCAGCAGCTTAGCGATACAGAACACTGAAGCTTTCTTT
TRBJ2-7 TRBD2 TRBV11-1 CASSSRTSSYEQYF TGTGCCAGCAGCTCCAGGACTAGCTCCTACGAGCAGTACTTC
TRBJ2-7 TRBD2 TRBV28 CASSSWGLAGTEQYF TGTGCCAGCAGTTCCTGGGGACTAGCGGGAACCGAGCAGTACTTC
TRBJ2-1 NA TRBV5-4 CASSLDRGSSYNEQFF TGTGCCAGCAGCTTGGATCGGGGGAGCTCCTACAATGAGCAGTTCTTC
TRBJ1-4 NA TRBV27 CASTVTASNEKLFF TGTGCCAGCACCGTGACAGCGTCTAATGAAAAACTGTTTTTT
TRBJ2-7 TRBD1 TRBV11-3 CASSLEDRGLYEQYF TGTGCCAGCAGCTTAGAGGACAGGGGCTTGTACGAGCAGTACTTC
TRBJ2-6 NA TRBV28 CASSPSSGANVLTF TGTGCCAGCAGTCCCAGCTCTGGGGCCAACGTCCTGACTTTC
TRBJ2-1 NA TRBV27 CASSRNPGTLNEQFF TGTGCCAGCAGTCGGAACCCCGGGACTCTCAATGAGCAGTTCTTC
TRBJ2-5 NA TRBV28 CASSLEIGRETQYF TGTGCCAGCAGTTTAGAAATTGGGCGAGAGACCCAGTACTTC
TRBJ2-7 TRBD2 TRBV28 CASRIREGVSEQYF TGTGCCAGCAGAATCCGGGAGGGCGTCTCCGAGCAGTACTTC